The 9 T cell receptor beta chains reported below all come from one sample, sequenced in a study of tumor-infiltrating lymphocytes in primary liver carcinoma. Unsorted bulk tissue, about 19-31 mg of it, served as the source for co-extraction of RNA and DNA. Total RNA amounting to 500 ng was the source from which TCR beta cDNA was made with a constant-region primer. Nested multiplex PCR, run for three rounds with slightly modified ARM-PCR, yielded TCR beta libraries. Both of the initial two PCR rounds ran for roughly 10 cycles and employed TRBV1-TRBV30 forward primers alongside a C-beta reverse primer. TCRdb re-analysed the multiplex PCR reads in MiXCR, keeping a single row per CDR3 protein. Of about 110,000 distinct CDR3 sequences listed, roughly four fifths are singletons. Material for sequencing was liver tumor tissue from sampling region 3. Regarding subset: tumor region T3, left-lateral pole. The receptors shown here come from a man between 40 and 49 years old with primary liver carcinoma and hepatitis B virus infection.

Comments on this clonotype: An end of the junction does not agree with germline; a read error may underlie this. The genes are TRBV28 and TRBJ2-7; the match to TRBD1 covers 8 bases. The CDR3 consists of 14 residues. Germline V gives CDR1 MDHEN, CDR2 SYDVKM. DNA of the CDR3: TGTGCCAGCAGTTCACAACGACAGGGGTACGAGCATCACTTC. Translation: CASSSQRQGYEHHF.

By sample share, this clonotype is medium-sized. V and J are TRBV4-1 and TRBJ2-2; D unclear. V lost 2 bases, J lost 6 bases, and 10 bases lay in between. CDR1 and CDR2 from the germline V gene are MGHRA and YSYEKL. The CDR3 runs 14 residues. The CDR3 nucleotides are TGCGCCAGCAGCCAACTTACCCTCTCCGGGGAGCTGTTTTTT. It codes for CASSQLTLSGELFF.

Regarding this clonotype: The CDR3 ends on some other residue instead of the conserved phenylalanine or tryptophan, so this is likely a read error. The V and J genes are TRBV4-3 and TRBJ1-2; D gene ambiguous. The CDR3 is 15 amino acids. Germline loops: CDR1 LGHNA, CDR2 YSLEER. Here the CDR3 reads CASSQEVKGSYGYTY. CDR3 sequence (DNA): TGCGCCAGCAGCCAAGAGGTGAAGGGAAGCTATGGTTACACCTAC.

A note on this clonotype: Without the conserved terminal phenylalanine or tryptophan, this CDR3 likely stems from a read error. The V call is TRBV2, the J call TRBJ2-5, with D tentatively TRBD1 (6 bases). Germline V gene sequence: CDR1 SNHLY, CDR2 FYNNEI. This CDR3 spans 12 amino acids. V was shortened by 6 bases and J by 3 bases, with 8 bases between the two germline ends. Here the CDR3 DNA reads TGTGCCAGCAGGCGACAGGAAGAGACCCAGTACTTA. Amino acid sequence: CASRRQEETQYL.

In the case of this clonotype: This CDR3 is missing its conserved last phenylalanine or tryptophan, likely due to a read error. The limits of the CDR3 on the DNA are not certain, so only TCRdb's listed CDR3 is given. The chain uses TRBV11-2 and TRBJ2-5; whether TRBD1, the table's D call, matches the DNA was not checked. The CDR3 length equals 18 residues, ends included. Germline V gene sequence: CDR1 SGHAT, CDR2 FQNNGV. The CDR3 loop is CASSPSSIQGTGRETQYI.

The chain carries TRBV5-1 and TRBJ2-3; D is possibly TRBD1 (6 bases). Germline-derived CDR1 and CDR2 are SGHRS and YFSETQ. V lost 0 bases and J 15 bases, leaving 20 bases between the germline ends. The CDR3 covers 14 residues. In nucleotides, the CDR3 is TGCGCCAGCAGCTTGGAAGGTAGGACAGATACGCTATATTTT. Its translation: CASSLEGRTDTLYF.

Comment on this clonotype: The junction does not match germline at one end; this may be a read error. The chain is built from TRBV11-2 and TRBJ2-7; 8 nucleotides line up with TRBD1. This CDR3 has 14 residues. The germline V gene encodes CDR1 SGHAT and CDR2 FQNNGV. The CDR3 spells CVSSFDRGSYEQYF. As DNA, the CDR3 is TGTGTCAGCAGCTTTGACAGGGGCAGCTACGAGCAGTACTTC.

Note on this clonotype: Here the CDR3 omits its conserved ending phenylalanine or tryptophan, so a read error is the likely source. V gene TRBV10-1 combines with J gene TRBJ2-1, with 7 nucleotides matching TRBD2. Germline V CDR1 and CDR2: WNHNN, SYGVQD (reference sequence). This CDR3 has 13 residues. The CDR3 spells CVSSAGLVQEQFL. The CDR3 bases are TGCGTCAGCAGTGCCGGACTAGTCCAAGAGCAGTTCTTG.

This clonotype is categorized as medium-sized. The rearrangement uses TRBV4-2 and TRBJ2-7; 10 bases are shared with TRBD1. The CDR3 loop spans 17 amino acids. The J segment lost 7 bases and the V segment lost 0 bases, leaving 12 bases of the junction unmatched. Germline CDR1 reads LGHNA; CDR2 reads YNFKEQ. The CDR3 DNA reads as TGTGCCAGCAGCCAAGAGAGGCTCGAGACAGGGGGCTGGGAGCAGTACTTC. Translating gives CASSQERLETGGWEQYF.